The sequence of this TCR beta chain was determined in a study of T cells after posttransplantation cyclophosphamide. Clones were read by immunoSEQ multiplex PCR, and TCRdb kept only the in-frame ones, dropping some. The top ten hold 25% to 35% of the sample, which has some 19,000 clones, over 65% seen once. Comment on this clone: The antigen is undetermined.

There are 15 residues in the CDR3. V was shortened by 5 bases and J by 5 bases, with 16 bases between the two germline ends. Treatment was busulfan-fludarabine conditioning, a marrow graft, and cyclophosphamide on days +3 and +4. Study-wide points: Donor-recipient repertoire similarity was low at 1-2 months, rising over year one. Tissue-infiltrating T cells from skin or gut overlapped little with blood T cells.

The J gene is TRBJ1-5, the V gene TRBV23-1, with D possibly TRBD1 on 5 matching bases. TRBV23-1 is given ORF status, its function remaining uncertain. This clonotype was obtained from a male patient between 25 and 39 years old who received an allogeneic stem cell transplant from a related donor, was CMV-positive, and had acute GVHD only. Some T cells may have originated in the graft donor. Specimen: PBMCs, collected after an allogeneic stem cell transplant with post-transplant cyclophosphamide. The CDR3 protein is CASSTSGTGDQPQHF. CDR3 nucleotide sequence: TGCGCCAGCAGTACTAGCGGGACGGGTGATCAGCCCCAGCATTTT.